This T cell receptor (beta chain) was recorded in a study of Graves' ophthalmopathy and Graves' hyperthyroidism. Looking at the study overall: Specimen type is peripheral blood, obtained at initial diagnosis before any treatment. General study findings and limits: Predictions made by the model for ophthalmopathy progression reached under 71% sensitivity and almost 75% specificity.

Of note for this clonotype: Antigen: not known.

Patients newly diagnosed with hyperthyroidism, under 2 months' duration, were aged 18 to 65, the study reports. Physicians reached a diagnosis by relying on clinical symptoms, serum thyroxine, TRAb, thyroid ultrasound and orbital computed tomography. TCR beta CDR3 amplification used RNA transcripts. Second-round multiplex PCR came after a first-round RT-PCR that employed HTBI primers. TCRdb ran MiXCR on the multiplex PCR reads and lists one entry per CDR3 protein. Of about 620,000 distinct CDR3 sequences listed, 22% are singletons. This CDR3 comprises 14 residues. Germline CDR1 and CDR2: PRHDT and FYEKMQ (reference sequence). V trimming: 5 bases; J trimming: 4 bases; junction bases outside the gene matches: 7.

The V call is TRBV13, the J call TRBJ2-5, with 7 bases that match TRBD1. The source is a woman in her late teens or twenties with stable Graves' hyperthyroidism. Some clones in this sample may be carry-over from other donors' samples. What was sequenced was peripheral blood. CDR3 coding DNA: TGTGCCAGCAGCGAACTACAGGGGAGAGAGACCCAGTACTTC. Amino acids: CASSELQGRETQYF. The whole variable domain, filled in from reference TRBV13 and TRBJ2-5, reads AAGVIQSPRHLIKEKRETATLKCYPIPRHDTVYWYQQGPGQDPQFLISFYEKMQSDKGSIPDRFSAQQFSDYHSELNMSSLELGDSALYFCASSELQGRETQYFGPGTRLLVL.